This T cell receptor (beta chain) was captured by sequencing in a study of Tregs in tolerant kidney transplant recipients (dated by TCRdb to about 2019). Study-wide context: Related donors were used in the transplants with nonmyeloablative bone marrow transplantation, and mixed chimerism was transient in the human trials. Before combined kidney and bone marrow transplantation, this study identified donor-specific regulatory T cells using TCRbeta sequencing and then followed those same cells after transplant. Points the paper makes about the study in general: The most biologically relevant and donor-specific TCRbeta repertoire appeared to be identified by expanding Tregs with activated donor B cells. Biological reproducibility was not directly addressed, though technical replication error appeared minimal. In tolerant patients, the expansion of donor-specific Tregs was greater than global Treg expansion, suggesting that the expansion was antigen-driven rather than nonspecific. Because only a small number of patients were included, the study had limitations, and the results will need to be validated in larger populations as well as under other immunosuppression protocols. PCR primers changed over time for some patients, so nucleotide-level comparison across those patients' samples was not possible.

As for this clone: The clone's antigen remains unknown. One base away there is no much larger clone; base qualities are not given.

Its CDR3 holds 15 amino acids, cysteine through phenylalanine. The DNA shown is the 45-base CDR3, in frame from base 1. V is pruned by 6 bases and J by 5 bases, leaving 12 bases of the junction without a gene match. CDR1 and CDR2 were assigned from the germline V gene as SNHLY and FYNNEI. Explained via the paper, the time point label denotes: blood sample drawn before combined kidney and bone marrow transplant. Unstimulated Tregs (CD4+CD25+CD127-), CD4+ non-Tregs (CD4+CD25-), CD4 and CD8 cells were FACS-sorted from thawed PBMCs. The patients were a few recipients of combined kidney and bone marrow transplants from the ITN036ST trial, and samples were available only from these trial subjects. Healthy control blood was processed by Ficoll density gradient to PBMCs and cryopreserved; patient PBMCs were collected before and after transplant. For TCRbeta CDR3 sequencing, genomic DNA was extracted from sorted cells using the QIAGEN DNeasy Blood and Tissue Kit. High-throughput TCRbeta CDR3 sequencing, including PCR amplification with bias correction and internal controls, was performed commercially through immunoSEQ. Concerning the study's data processing: A unique productive TCRbeta sequence was defined by the CDR3 nucleotide sequence when primers matched, and otherwise by the CDR3 amino acid sequence together with the Vbeta and Jbeta genes. Sorting error was corrected by removing sequences shared between sorted populations at a frequency ratio of 2:1 or less, and the remaining shared sequences were assigned to the higher population. A sequence counted as donor-reactive if, in CFSE-low cells, the sequence had a frequency of at least 0.01% and was expanded at least 5-fold compared with unstimulated cells. Jensen-Shannon divergence calculated on the top 100 TCRbeta sequences ranked by frequency was used to measure repertoire divergence. For samples with multiple sequencing runs, sorting error was corrected separately for each run before the runs were pooled. In its TCRdb copy, this immuneACCESS table keeps in-frame sequences only and misses some clones. Where compared with another copy, unresolved V genes explain less than half of these, and the others have no known cause. From that table come the V and J calls and clone size; the DNA was used to work out D and trimming. The sample has around 77,000 clones on record, roughly 98% of them singletons. Approximately 0.56% of the sample is taken by the ten largest.

This clonotype was obtained from a human donor who received a combined kidney and bone marrow transplant. Specimen: CD4+ T cells from blood, collected before the transplant. The sequence joins TRBV2 to TRBJ1-1, with TRBD1 identical over 7 junction bases. The CDR3 sequence is CASRKGASHLTEAFF. The nucleotide sequence is TGTGCCAGCAGAAAGGGGGCGAGCCATTTGACTGAAGCTTTCTTT.